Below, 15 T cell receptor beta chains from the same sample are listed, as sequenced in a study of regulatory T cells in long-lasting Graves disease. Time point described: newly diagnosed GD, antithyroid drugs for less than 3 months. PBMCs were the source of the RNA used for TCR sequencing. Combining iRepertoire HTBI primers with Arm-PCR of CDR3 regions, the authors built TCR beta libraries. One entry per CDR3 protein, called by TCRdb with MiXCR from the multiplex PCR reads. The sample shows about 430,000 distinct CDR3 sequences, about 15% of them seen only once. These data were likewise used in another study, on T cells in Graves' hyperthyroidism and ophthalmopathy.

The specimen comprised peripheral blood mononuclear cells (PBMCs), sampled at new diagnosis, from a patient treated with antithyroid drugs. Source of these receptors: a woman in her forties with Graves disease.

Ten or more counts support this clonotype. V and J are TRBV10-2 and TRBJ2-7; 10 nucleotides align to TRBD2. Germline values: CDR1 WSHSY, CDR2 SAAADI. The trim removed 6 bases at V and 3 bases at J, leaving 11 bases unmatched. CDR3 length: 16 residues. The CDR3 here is CASSEGTSALNYEQYF. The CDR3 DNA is TGCGCCAGCAGCGAGGGGACTAGCGCCCTAAACTACGAGCAGTACTTC.

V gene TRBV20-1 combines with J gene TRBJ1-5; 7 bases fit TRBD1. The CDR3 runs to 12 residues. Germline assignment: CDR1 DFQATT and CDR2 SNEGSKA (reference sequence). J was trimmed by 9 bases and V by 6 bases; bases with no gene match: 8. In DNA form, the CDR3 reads TGCAGTGCCCGGACAGGAACTGCGCCCCAGCATTTT. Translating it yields CSARTGTAPQHF.

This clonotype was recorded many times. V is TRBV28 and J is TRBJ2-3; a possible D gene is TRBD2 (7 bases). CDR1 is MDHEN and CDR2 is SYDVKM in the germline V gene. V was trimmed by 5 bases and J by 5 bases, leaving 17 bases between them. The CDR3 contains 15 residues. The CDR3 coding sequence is TGTGCCAGCAGTGCGGGGGCCACACAGGTAGATACGCAGTATTTT. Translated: CASSAGATQVDTQYF.

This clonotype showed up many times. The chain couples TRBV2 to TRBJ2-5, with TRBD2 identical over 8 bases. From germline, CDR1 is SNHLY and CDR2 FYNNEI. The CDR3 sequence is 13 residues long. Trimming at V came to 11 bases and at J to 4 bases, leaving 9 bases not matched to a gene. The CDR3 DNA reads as TGTGCCGGAACTAGCGGCCGAGTAGAGACCCAGTACTTC. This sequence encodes CAGTSGRVETQYF.

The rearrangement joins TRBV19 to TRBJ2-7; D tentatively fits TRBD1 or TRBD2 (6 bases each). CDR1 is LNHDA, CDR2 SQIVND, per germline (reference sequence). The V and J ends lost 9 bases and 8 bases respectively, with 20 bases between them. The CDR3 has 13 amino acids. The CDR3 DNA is TGTGCCAGCGAAGATAACGGGGGCGCGAAGCAGTACTTC. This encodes CASEDNGGAKQYF.

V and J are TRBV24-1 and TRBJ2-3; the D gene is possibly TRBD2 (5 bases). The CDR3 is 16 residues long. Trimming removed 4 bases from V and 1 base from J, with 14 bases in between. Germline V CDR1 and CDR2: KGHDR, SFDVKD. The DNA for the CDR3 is TGTGCCACCAGTGACCCGGGGAGAACAGGCACAGATACGCAGTATTTT. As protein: CATSDPGRTGTDTQYF.

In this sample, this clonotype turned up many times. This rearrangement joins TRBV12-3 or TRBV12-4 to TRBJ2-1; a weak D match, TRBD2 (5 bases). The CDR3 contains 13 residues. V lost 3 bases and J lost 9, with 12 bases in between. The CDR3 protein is CASSFGKAGEQFF. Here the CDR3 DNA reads TGTGCCAGCAGTTTTGGGAAGGCGGGTGAGCAGTTCTTC.

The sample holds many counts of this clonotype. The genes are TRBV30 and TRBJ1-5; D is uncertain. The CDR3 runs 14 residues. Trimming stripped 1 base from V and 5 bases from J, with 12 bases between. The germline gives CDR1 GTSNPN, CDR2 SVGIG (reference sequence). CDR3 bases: TGTGCCTGGAGTGAGGTGGCCAGATATCAGCCCCAGCATTTT. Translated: CAWSEVARYQPQHF.

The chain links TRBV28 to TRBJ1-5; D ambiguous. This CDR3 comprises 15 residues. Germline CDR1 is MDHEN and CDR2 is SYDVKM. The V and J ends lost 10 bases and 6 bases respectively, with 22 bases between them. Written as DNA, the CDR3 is TGTGCCACCAGGAAGGGTCCCGTAGAGGCTCAGCCCCAGCATTTT. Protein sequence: CATRKGPVEAQPQHF.

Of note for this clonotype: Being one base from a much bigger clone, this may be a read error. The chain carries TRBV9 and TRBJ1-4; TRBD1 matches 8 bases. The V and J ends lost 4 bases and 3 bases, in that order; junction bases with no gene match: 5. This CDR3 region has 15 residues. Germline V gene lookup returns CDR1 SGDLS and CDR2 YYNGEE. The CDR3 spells CASSIQGVPNEKLFF. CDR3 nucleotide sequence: TGTGCCAGCAGCATACAGGGGGTACCTAATGAAAAACTGTTTTTT.

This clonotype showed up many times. CDR3 protein: CASSIRQGAGQPQHF. DNA for the CDR3: TGTGCCAGTAGTATTAGACAGGGGGCCGGGCAGCCCCAGCATTTT. This rearrangement joins TRBV19 to TRBJ1-5; the match to TRBD1 covers 10 bases. J was trimmed by 7 bases and V by 3 bases; bases with no gene match: 6. CDR1 is LNHDA and CDR2 is SQIVND in the germline V gene (reference sequence). The CDR3 length is 15 residues.

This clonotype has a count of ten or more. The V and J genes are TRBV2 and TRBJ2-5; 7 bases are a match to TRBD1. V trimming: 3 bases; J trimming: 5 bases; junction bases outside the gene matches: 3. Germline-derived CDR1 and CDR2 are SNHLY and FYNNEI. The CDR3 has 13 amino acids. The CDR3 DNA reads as TGTGCCAGCAGTGAGGGACAGCAGGAGACCCAGTACTTC. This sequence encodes CASSEGQQETQYF.

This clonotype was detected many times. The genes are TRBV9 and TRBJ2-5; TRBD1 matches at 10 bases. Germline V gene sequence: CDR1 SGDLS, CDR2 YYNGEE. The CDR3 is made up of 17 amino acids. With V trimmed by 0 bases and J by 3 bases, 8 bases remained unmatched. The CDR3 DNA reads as TGTGCCAGCAGCGTAGGCGCGACAGGGGGCCAAGAAGAGACCCAGTACTTC. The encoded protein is CASSVGATGGQEETQYF.

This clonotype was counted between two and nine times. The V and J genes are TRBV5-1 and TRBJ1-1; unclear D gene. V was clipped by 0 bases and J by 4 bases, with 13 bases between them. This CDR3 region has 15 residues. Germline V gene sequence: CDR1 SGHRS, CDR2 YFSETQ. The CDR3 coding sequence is TGCGCCAGCAGCTTGGAGATGGCGAAAGCCACTGAAGCTTTCTTT. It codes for CASSLEMAKATEAFF.

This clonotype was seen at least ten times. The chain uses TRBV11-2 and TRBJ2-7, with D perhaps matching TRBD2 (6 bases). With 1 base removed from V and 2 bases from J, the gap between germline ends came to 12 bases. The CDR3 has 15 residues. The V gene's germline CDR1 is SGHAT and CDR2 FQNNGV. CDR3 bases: TGTGCCAGCAGCTTAGTCGGGGGATCGACCTACGAGCAGTACTTC. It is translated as CASSLVGGSTYEQYF.